This passage covers 30 T cell receptor beta chains from one sample sequenced in a study of cytotoxic CD8 clonotypes in ibrutinib-treated CLL. The data were produced by immunoSEQ multiplex PCR, yet TCRdb's version contains in-frame clones alone and is incomplete. The sample includes about 140,000 clones, approximately 80% of them seen just once. Material: PBMCs, obtained after 36 months of ibrutinib treatment. Source of these receptors: a human donor with chronic lymphocytic leukemia.

This chain links TRBV5-4 with TRBJ2-3; D is undetermined. V lost 0 bases, J lost 0 bases, and 11 bases lay in between. Germline V gene sequence: CDR1 SGHNT, CDR2 YYREEE (reference sequence). The CDR3 sequence is 16 residues long. The CDR3 is CASSLGAALSTDTQYF. The CDR3 region has the DNA TGTGCCAGCAGCTTGGGGGCAGCGCTCAGCACAGATACGCAGTATTTT.

The chain uses TRBV4-1 and TRBJ1-4; 7 bases map to TRBD1. There are 14 residues in the CDR3. Per germline, CDR1 MGHRA and CDR2 YSYEKL. The V segment lost 4 bases and the J segment 11 bases; nucleotides outside the gene matches: 10. DNA for the CDR3: TGCGCCAGCAGCCCCGTGGACTCACAGGGGAAACTGTTTTTT. This sequence encodes CASSPVDSQGKLFF.

J is TRBJ1-3 and V is TRBV5-4; D remains ambiguous. V lost 3 bases to trimming and J lost 0 bases, with 13 bases between them. The CDR3 extends over 16 amino acids. The germline V gene encodes CDR1 SGHNT and CDR2 YYREEE (reference sequence). The CDR3 region is CASSSRTESSGNTIYF. DNA of the CDR3: TGTGCCAGCAGCTCTCGGACGGAATCCTCTGGAAACACCATATATTTT.

The V call is TRBV18, the J call TRBJ1-3; D possibly corresponds to TRBD1 (6 bases). The CDR3 runs to 15 residues. CDR1 and CDR2 from the germline V gene are KGHSH and LQKENI. With 2 bases removed from V and 1 base from J, the gap between germline ends came to 9 bases. The CDR3, as DNA: TGTGCCAGCTCACCAGGGGGCGAGTCTGGAAACACCATATATTTT. It is translated as CASSPGGESGNTIYF.

The V gene is TRBV30, the J gene TRBJ2-7; D is perhaps TRBD1 (5 bases). Germline lookup yields CDR1 GTSNPN and CDR2 SVGIG (reference sequence). CDR3 length equals 14 residues. The V and J ends lost 1 base and 0 bases respectively, with 10 bases between them. This CDR3 is CAWSGGHSSYEQYF. The CDR3 DNA sequence: TGTGCCTGGAGTGGGGGCCACAGCTCCTACGAGCAGTACTTC. Looking up the rest from reference TRBV30 and TRBJ2-7 gives the full variable domain: SQTIHQWPATLVQPVGSPLSLECTVEGTSNPNLYWYRQAAGRGLQLLFYSVGIGQISSEVPQNLSASRPQDRQFILSSKKLLLSDSGFYLCAWSGGHSSYEQYFGPGTRLTVT.

The table lists this clone with a few counts. The CDR3 spells CAIRGEGNQPQHF. The CDR3 coding sequence is TGTGCCATCAGGGGTGAGGGCAATCAGCCCCAGCATTTT. The chain recombines TRBV10-3 with TRBJ1-5; no clear D. The V gene's germline CDR1 is ENHRY and CDR2 SYGVKD. The CDR3 extends over 13 amino acids. V dropped 6 bases and J dropped 2 bases, with 8 bases sitting between them.

The V gene is TRBV15, the J gene TRBJ1-6, with D maybe TRBD1 (5 bases). V lost 2 bases and J 4 bases, leaving 6 bases between the germline ends. Germline V gene sequence: CDR1 LNHNV, CDR2 YYDKDF (reference sequence). CDR3 length equals 14 residues. Here the CDR3 DNA reads TGTGCCACCAGCAGACAGGGTTATAATTCACCCCTCCACTTT. Residues: CATSRQGYNSPLHF.

This clone was counted many times. The sample has other DNA sequences that encode this CDR3 too. The chain carries TRBV18 and TRBJ1-3; D might be TRBD1 (5 bases). CDR1 is KGHSH, CDR2 LQKENI, per germline. This CDR3 is 16 amino acids long. V shed 2 bases and J shed 0 bases, with 11 bases lying between them. The CDR3 here is CASSPYDSSSGNTIYF. The CDR3 bases are TGTGCCAGCTCACCATATGACAGTTCCTCTGGAAACACCATATATTTT.

The chain joins TRBV6-5 to TRBJ1-2; D uncertain. The V and J ends lost 6 bases and 8 bases respectively, with 7 bases between them. Germline-derived CDR1 and CDR2 are MNHEY and SVGAGI. The CDR3 has 10 amino acids. CDR3: CASRRVGYTF. CDR3 bases: TGTGCCAGCAGGAGAGTCGGCTACACCTTC.

V gene TRBV5-6 combines with J gene TRBJ1-2; D gene ambiguous. The CDR3 is made up of 13 amino acids. The germline V gene encodes CDR1 SGHDT and CDR2 YYEEEE. V was trimmed by 0 bases and J by 5 bases, leaving 8 bases between them. CDR3: CASSLVSGYGYTF. The CDR3 DNA follows: TGTGCCAGCAGCTTGGTGTCGGGTTATGGCTACACCTTC.

The chain joins TRBV18 to TRBJ1-1; 9 positions match TRBD1. Germline trimming cut 0 bases from V and 4 bases from J; bases unmatched to any gene: 9. Germline V gives CDR1 KGHSH, CDR2 LQKENI. This CDR3 spans 17 amino acids. As DNA, the CDR3 is TGTGCCAGCTCACCACCCGCGGCCGGGACAGGGACCACTGAAGCTTTCTTT. Translation: CASSPPAAGTGTTEAFF.

V and J are TRBV29-1 and TRBJ2-7; possibly TRBD1 for D (7 bases). Germline lookup yields CDR1 SQVTM and CDR2 ANQGSEA. This CDR3 is 13 amino acids long. V was cut by 6 bases and J by 5 bases, with 17 bases left in between. DNA of the CDR3: TGCAGCGTGCTCCAGGGGGGAATCGACGAGCAGTACTTC. The encoded protein is CSVLQGGIDEQYF.

The count of this clone is one. The genes are TRBV13 and TRBJ2-7; 13 bases map to TRBD2. This CDR3 spans 14 amino acids. Germline lookup yields CDR1 PRHDT and CDR2 FYEKMQ (reference sequence). V was pared by 2 bases and J by 10 bases, with 5 bases of the junction left unmatched. CDR3 DNA sequence: TGTGCCAGCAGCTTAATGGGACTAGCGGGGTTACAGTACTTC. Translation gives CASSLMGLAGLQYF.

The genes are TRBV9 and TRBJ1-3, with 8 bases that match TRBD1. The germline gives CDR1 SGDLS, CDR2 YYNGEE. The CDR3 consists of 16 residues. V was clipped by 0 bases and J by 8 bases; unmatched bases: 10. CDR3 sequence: CASSVGGQASSYTIYF. The CDR3 DNA is TGTGCCAGCAGCGTAGGGGGACAGGCGAGCAGTTACACCATATATTTT.

The chain is built from TRBV7-9 and TRBJ2-6; D unresolved. The CDR3 has 12 residues. The V and J ends lost 7 bases and 8 bases respectively, with 9 bases between them. Germline lookup yields CDR1 SEHNR and CDR2 FQNEAQ (reference sequence). CDR3 DNA sequence: TGTGCCAGCACCATCGGAACCAACGTCCTGACTTTC. Translated, it gives CASTIGTNVLTF.

J is TRBJ1-5 and V is TRBV27; D gene unclear. This CDR3 comprises 17 residues. V was pared by 6 bases and J by 0 bases, with 18 bases between. Germline loops: CDR1 MNHEY, CDR2 SMNVEV (reference sequence). CDR3 DNA: TGTGCCAGCAGCCGAGACCGATCCCACCATAGCAATCAGCCCCAGCATTTT. It translates to CASSRDRSHHSNQPQHF.

The CDR3 nucleotides read TGTGCCAGCTCACCCGCCGGGGGGGCTAATGAAAAACTGTTTTTT. Amino acid sequence: CASSPAGGANEKLFF. This chain connects TRBV18 to TRBJ1-4, with a weak D call TRBD1 (5 bases). V was trimmed by 3 bases and J by 3 bases, leaving 11 bases between them. The length of the CDR3 is 15 residues. Per germline, CDR1 KGHSH and CDR2 LQKENI.

The J gene is TRBJ2-7, the V gene TRBV5-4; tentatively, D is TRBD2 (5 bases). Trimming cost V 4 bases and J 6 bases, with 20 bases left between them. CDR1 and CDR2 from the germline V gene are SGHNT and YYREEE (reference sequence). The CDR3 is made up of 15 amino acids. CDR3 residues: CASSRKVGESGEQYF. The CDR3, as DNA: TGTGCCAGCAGCAGGAAGGTTGGGGAGTCCGGCGAGCAGTACTTC.

V is TRBV6-5 and J is TRBJ1-1; D remains unclear. Germline loops: CDR1 MNHEY, CDR2 SVGAGI. Trimming removed 2 bases from V and 8 bases from J, with 12 bases in between. The CDR3 has 13 amino acids. CDR3 loop: CASSYRPATEAFF. In DNA form, the CDR3 reads TGTGCCAGCAGTTACCGTCCAGCAACGGAAGCTTTCTTT.

This sequence joins TRBV30 and TRBJ2-2; maybe TRBD1 (5 bases). Germline V gene data show CDR1 as GTSNPN and CDR2 as SVGIG (reference sequence). V lost 1 base, J lost 0 bases, and 9 bases lay in between. The CDR3 is made up of 15 amino acids. The CDR3 here is CAWSAWGANTGELFF. In DNA form, the CDR3 reads TGTGCCTGGAGTGCGTGGGGCGCGAACACCGGGGAGCTGTTTTTT. The whole variable domain, remainder taken from reference TRBV30 and TRBJ2-2, is SQTIHQWPATLVQPVGSPLSLECTVEGTSNPNLYWYRQAAGRGLQLLFYSVGIGQISSEVPQNLSASRPQDRQFILSSKKLLLSDSGFYLCAWSAWGANTGELFFGEGSRLTVL.

The chain joins TRBV6-6 to TRBJ2-4; the D is unclear. Germline V gene sequence: CDR1 MNHNY, CDR2 SVGAGI (reference sequence). This CDR3 contains 14 residues. V was shortened by 3 bases and J by 8 bases, with 14 bases between the two germline ends. CDR3 protein: CASSYAGRTDIQYF. In DNA, the CDR3 is TGTGCCAGCAGTTATGCAGGCAGGACGGACATTCAGTACTTC.

V is TRBV19 and J is TRBJ2-2, with D perhaps being TRBD1 or TRBD2 (6 bases each). From germline, CDR1 is LNHDA and CDR2 SQIVND (reference sequence). The length of the CDR3 is 16 residues. Trimming left V 1 base short and J 6 bases short, with 15 bases between. The DNA for the CDR3 is TGTGCCAGTAGTATAGGCGGGACAATGTTAGCCGGGGAGCTGTTTTTT. Residues: CASSIGGTMLAGELFF.

V gene TRBV19 combines with J gene TRBJ2-7; possibly TRBD2 for D (6 bases). V was trimmed by 8 bases and J by 3 bases, leaving 17 bases between them. The CDR3 is made up of 14 amino acids. The germline gives CDR1 LNHDA, CDR2 SQIVND (reference sequence). The CDR3 nucleotides are TGTGCCAGTTCCTCCTGGTTAGCGGACTACGAGCAGTACTTC. Translated: CASSSWLADYEQYF.

This clone was seen a few times. The V call is TRBV5-1, the J call TRBJ2-3; 11 bases line up with TRBD2. The J segment lost 4 bases and the V segment lost 0 bases, leaving 7 bases of the junction unmatched. The CDR3 is 17 amino acids. Germline CDR1 and CDR2: SGHRS and YFSETQ. The CDR3 reads CASSLAVAGGPADTQYF. In nucleotides, the CDR3 is TGCGCCAGCAGCTTGGCTGTAGCGGGGGGGCCTGCAGATACGCAGTATTTT. Based on the CDR3 plus reference TRBV5-1 and TRBJ2-3, the full variable domain is KAGVTQTPRYLIKTRGQQVTLSCSPISGHRSVSWYQQTPGQGLQFLFEYFSETQRNKGNFPGRFSGRQFSNSRSEMNVSTLELGDSALYLCASSLAVAGGPADTQYFGPGTRLTVL.

The chain joins TRBV18 to TRBJ2-3; TRBD1 might be the D (5 bases). The germline gives CDR1 KGHSH, CDR2 LQKENI. Trimming took 2 bases from V and 5 from J, leaving 17 bases between them. This CDR3 has 16 residues. The CDR3 DNA reads as TGTGCCAGCTCACCAACCAGGGAATTCATCAAAGATACGCAGTATTTT. It encodes CASSPTREFIKDTQYF.

The chain couples TRBV30 to TRBJ2-2; TRBD1 aligns across 12 bases. The CDR3 has 15 amino acids. V lost 5 bases and J lost 8; bases outside the gene matches: 9. CDR1 and CDR2 (germline): GTSNPN, SVGIG (reference sequence). CDR3 sequence: CAWDPGQGASGELFF. CDR3 bases: TGTGCCTGGGACCCGGGACAGGGGGCCTCTGGGGAGCTGTTTTTT.

This clone turned up a few times. This rearrangement joins TRBV25-1 to TRBJ2-7, with D tentatively TRBD1 or TRBD2 (5 bases each). The V end was cut by 6 bases, the J end by 4 bases, with 7 bases between. The CDR3 sequence is 11 residues long. CDR1 and CDR2 from the germline V gene are MGHDK and SYGVNS. This chain's CDR3 is CASRGPYEQYF. The DNA for the CDR3 is TGTGCCAGCAGGGGACCTTACGAGCAGTACTTC.

This clone is a singleton in its sample. The J gene is TRBJ1-2, the V gene TRBV2; weak D call: TRBD1 (5 bases). The V end lost 2 bases, the J end lost 6 bases, and 13 bases lay between the germline ends. Germline CDR1 is SNHLY and CDR2 is FYNNEI. The CDR3 extends over 14 amino acids. The CDR3 nucleotides read TGTGCCAGCAGTGAAAGTTTAGGAGGGGATGGCTACACCTTC. Translation gives CASSESLGGDGYTF.

On this clone itself: Sequence at one end of the junction differs from germline and may be a read error. The V gene is TRBV28, the J gene TRBJ1-6; D is ambiguous. Germline assignment: CDR1 MDHEN and CDR2 SYDVKM. The CDR3 is made up of 16 amino acids. CDR3 sequence (DNA): TGTGCCAGCAGTTTTAAGATGACGGTTTGGTTTTCACCCCTCCATTTT. It codes for CASSFKMTVWFSPLHF.

The V and J genes are TRBV27 and TRBJ1-2; perhaps TRBD1 as D (5 bases). The CDR3 sequence is 13 residues long. The germline V and J ends were trimmed by 2 bases and 4 bases, with 8 bases remaining between them. Germline CDR1 MNHEY, CDR2 SMNVEV (reference sequence). CDR3 bases: TGTGCCAGCAGTTTAGGGGGGATCTATGGCTACACCTTC. It encodes CASSLGGIYGYTF.